This T cell receptor (beta chain) was captured in a study of T-cell memory formation after mild COVID-19. The CDR3 sequence is 13 residues long. Germline lookup yields CDR1 SGHKS and CDR2 YYEKEE (reference sequence). Trimming shortened V by 2 bases and J by 6 bases, and 11 bases separated the two germline ends. This clonotype was seen a handful of times. Its target is unknown. TCRdb passed the 5' RACE reads through MiXCR, listing each CDR3 protein once. This table has 90,000 to 120,000 distinct CDR3 sequences, around an eighth appearing once. Overall study findings and caveats: Pre-infection memory contained some responding clones, which suggested that cross-reactive memory had joined.

The sequence was obtained from a man aged 18 to 30 who had mild COVID-19 (a few samples of this study predate the infection). Cell type and time point are not known. The chain uses TRBV5-5 and TRBJ1-2; D remains unclear. Sequenced sample: PBMCs or a T cell subset sorted from them (not recorded which). The CDR3 reads CASSFYGNDGYTF. The CDR3 coding sequence is TGTGCCAGCAGCTTTTACGGGAACGATGGCTACACCTTC. The variable domain in full, completed from reference TRBV5-5 and TRBJ1-2, reads DAGVTQSPTHLIKTRGQQVTLRCSPISGHKSVSWYQQVLGQGPQFIFQYYEKEERGRGNFPDRFSARQFPNYSSELNVNALLLGDSALYLCASSFYGNDGYTFGSGTRLTVV.